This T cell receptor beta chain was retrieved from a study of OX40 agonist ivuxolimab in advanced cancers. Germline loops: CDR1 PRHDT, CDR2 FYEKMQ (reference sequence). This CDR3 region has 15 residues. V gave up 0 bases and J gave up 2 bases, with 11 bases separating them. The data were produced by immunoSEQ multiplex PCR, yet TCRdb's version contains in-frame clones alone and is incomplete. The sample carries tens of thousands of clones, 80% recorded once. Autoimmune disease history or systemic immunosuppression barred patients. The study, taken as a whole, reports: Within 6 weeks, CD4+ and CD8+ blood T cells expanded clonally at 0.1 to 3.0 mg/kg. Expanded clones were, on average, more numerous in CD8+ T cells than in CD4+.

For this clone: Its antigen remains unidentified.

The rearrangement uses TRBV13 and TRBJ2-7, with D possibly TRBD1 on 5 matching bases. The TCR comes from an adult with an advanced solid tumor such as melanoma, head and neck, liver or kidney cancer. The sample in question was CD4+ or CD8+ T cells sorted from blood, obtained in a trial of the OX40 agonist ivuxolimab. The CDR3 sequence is CASSLGKGATYEQYF. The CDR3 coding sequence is TGTGCCAGCAGCTTAGGAAAAGGGGCAACCTACGAGCAGTACTTC.